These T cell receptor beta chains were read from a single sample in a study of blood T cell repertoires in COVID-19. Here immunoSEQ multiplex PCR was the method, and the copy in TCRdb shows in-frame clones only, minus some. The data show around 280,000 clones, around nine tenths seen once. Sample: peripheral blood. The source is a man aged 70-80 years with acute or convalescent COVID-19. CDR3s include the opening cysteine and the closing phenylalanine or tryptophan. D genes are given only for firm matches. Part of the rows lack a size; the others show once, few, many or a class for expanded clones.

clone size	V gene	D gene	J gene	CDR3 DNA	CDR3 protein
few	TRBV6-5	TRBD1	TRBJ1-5	TGTGCCAGCAGTTCCCCACAGGGGGGTCAGCCCCAGCATTTT	CASSSPQGGQPQHF
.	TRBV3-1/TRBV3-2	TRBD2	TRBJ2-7	TGTGCCAGCAGCCCCCTAGCGGGATCTTCCTACGAGCAGTACTTC	CASSPLAGSSYEQYF
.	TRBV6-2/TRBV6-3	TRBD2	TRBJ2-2	TGTGCCAGCAGTTCCCCGACTAGCGGGAGCGTCATCGGGGAGCTGTTTTTT	CASSSPTSGSVIGELFF
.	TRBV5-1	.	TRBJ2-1	TGCGCCAGCAGCTTGGGCAGGGAATTGGTTGAGCAGTTCTTC	CASSLGRELVEQFF
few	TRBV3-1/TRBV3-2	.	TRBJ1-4	TGTGCCAGCAGCCCTTACTTGTCTGCAACTAATGAAAAACTGTTTTTT	CASSPYLSATNEKLFF
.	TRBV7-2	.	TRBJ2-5	TGTGCCAGCAGCTTTGCGGTCCTAGCGCAAGAGACCCAGTACTTC	CASSFAVLAQETQYF
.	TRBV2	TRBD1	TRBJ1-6	TGTGCCAGCAGTGAGAGACAGGGTAATTCACCCCTCCACTTT	CASSERQGNSPLHF
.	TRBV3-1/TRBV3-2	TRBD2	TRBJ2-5	TGTGCCAGCAGCCAAGGGCTAGCGGGGGAAGAGACCCAGTACTTC	CASSQGLAGEETQYF
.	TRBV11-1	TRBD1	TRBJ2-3	TGTGCCAGCAGCTTCCGCGGGACAGGGACAGATACGCAGTATTTT	CASSFRGTGTDTQYF
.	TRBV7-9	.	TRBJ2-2	TGTGCCAGCAGCTTAGCGGAGACCCTAGCCGGAACCGGGGAGCTGTTTTTT	CASSLAETLAGTGELFF
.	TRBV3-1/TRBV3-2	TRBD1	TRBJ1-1	TGTGCCAGCAGCCGAATGGGGACAGTTGAGGCTTTCTTT	CASSRMGTVEAFF
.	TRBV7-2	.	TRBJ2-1	TGTGCCAGCAGCCCCCGTCCTGGACTATCAAACAATGAGCAGTTCTTC	CASSPRPGLSNNEQFF
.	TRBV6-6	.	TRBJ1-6	TGTGCCAGCGCTCCGGGGGGCGTTTATAATTCACCCCTCCACTTT	CASAPGGVYNSPLHF
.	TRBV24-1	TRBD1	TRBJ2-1	TGTGCCACCAGTGACCCCGGGACAGGGATCTACAATGAGCAGTTCTTC	CATSDPGTGIYNEQFF
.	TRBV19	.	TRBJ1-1	TGTGCCAGTAGTATAGAGTGGCGGGGACGGCCAACTGAAGCTTTCTTT	CASSIEWRGRPTEAFF
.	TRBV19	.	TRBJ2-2	TGTGCCAGTAGTGGGTTAGCTACCACCGGGGAGCTGTTTTTT	CASSGLATTGELFF
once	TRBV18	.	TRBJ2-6	TGTGCCAGCCGGGGGTACTCTGGGGCCAACGTCCTGACTTTC	CASRGYSGANVLTF
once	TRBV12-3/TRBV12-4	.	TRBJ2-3	TGTGCCAGCAGGTCAACAGGGCCAGCTACGCAGTATTTT	CASRSTGPATQYF
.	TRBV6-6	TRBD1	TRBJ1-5	TGTGCCACCGGGACAGCAATCAGGCCCCAGCATTTT	CATGTAIRPQHF
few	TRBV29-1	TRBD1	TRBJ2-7	TGCAGCGTCGCGGGGACAGGGAACTACGAGCAGTACTTC	CSVAGTGNYEQYF
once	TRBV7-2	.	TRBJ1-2	TGTGCCAGCAGCTTAGTATCAGGGACTTATGGCTACACCTTC	CASSLVSGTYGYTF
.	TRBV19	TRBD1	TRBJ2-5	TGTGCCAGTAGACCGGGACAGGGGCACAAGACCCAGTACTTC	CASRPGQGHKTQYF
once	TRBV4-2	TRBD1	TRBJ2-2	TGTGCCAGCAGCCAAGCCGGGACAGCAGACACCGGGGAGCTGTTTTTT	CASSQAGTADTGELFF
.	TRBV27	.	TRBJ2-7	TGTGCCAGCAGTCGTAGCTCCTACGAGCAGTACTTC	CASSRSSYEQYF
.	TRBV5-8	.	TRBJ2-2	TGTGCCAGCAGCTTGGCAGGGGACACCGGGGAGCTGTTTTTT	CASSLAGDTGELFF
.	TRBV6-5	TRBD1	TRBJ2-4	TGTGCCAGCAGTCCCAGGGACAGGGACTCCATTCAGTACTTC	CASSPRDRDSIQYF
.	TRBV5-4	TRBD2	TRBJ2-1	TGTGCCAGCAGCACTGGACAGGGGGGACTAGCGGGCGAGCAGTTCTTC	CASSTGQGGLAGEQFF
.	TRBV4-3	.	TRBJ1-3	TGCGCCAGCAGCCAAGACCAGGGAGGTGGAAACACCATATATTTT	CASSQDQGGGNTIYF
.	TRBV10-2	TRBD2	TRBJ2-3	TGCGCCAGCAGTGTAGGGCTAGCGGAGGTATCAGATACGCAGTATTTT	CASSVGLAEVSDTQYF
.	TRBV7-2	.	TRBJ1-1	TGTGCCAGCAGACCCAACAGGTACTCAACTGAAGCTTTCTTT	CASRPNRYSTEAFF
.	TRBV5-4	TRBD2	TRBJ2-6	TGTGCCAGCAGCTTGAATGGGGGGGCTGGGGCCAACGTCCTGACTTTC	CASSLNGGAGANVLTF
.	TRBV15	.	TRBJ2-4	TGTGCCACCAGCACACAGGGCCGAGTTCAGTACTTC	CATSTQGRVQYF
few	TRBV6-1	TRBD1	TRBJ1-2	TGTGCCAGCAGTGAGAGGACAGGGCTGGATGGCTACACCTTC	CASSERTGLDGYTF
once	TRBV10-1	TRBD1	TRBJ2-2	TGCGCCAGGGGGGCCGGGACAGGGGAACCCGGGGAGCTGTTTTTT	CARGAGTGEPGELFF
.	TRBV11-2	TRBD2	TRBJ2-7	TGTGCCAGCAGCCCGGGACTAGCGGGAGCCTACGAGCAGTACTTC	CASSPGLAGAYEQYF